Shown below are 16 T cell receptor beta chains from a single sample sequenced in a study of blood T cell repertoires in COVID-19. Profiled with immunoSEQ multiplex PCR; TCRdb holds only in-frame clones, not every one. The data show some 200,000 clones, roughly 75% seen once. Sequences were obtained from peripheral blood. Every receptor here comes from a woman in her seventies with acute or convalescent COVID-19.

The chain recombines TRBV5-4 with TRBJ1-2; 8 bases map to TRBD1. V lost 3 bases and J lost 5; bases outside the gene matches: 9. In germline, CDR1 is SGHNT, CDR2 YYREEE (reference sequence). The CDR3 is made up of 15 amino acids. CDR3 bases: TGTGCCAGCAGCTCCCGGACAGGGTTTGGGTATGGCTACACCTTC. Translated: CASSSRTGFGYGYTF.

The rearrangement uses TRBV7-2 and TRBJ2-7; 8 bases align to TRBD1. The germline gives CDR1 SGHTA, CDR2 FQGNSA. The CDR3 contains 15 residues. J was trimmed by 12 bases and V by 7 bases; bases with no gene match: 20. The CDR3 DNA reads as TGTGCCAGCAACCCCCAGGCGACAGGGGTCGAGTCCACGTACTTC. Encoded protein: CASNPQATGVESTYF.

J is TRBJ2-3 and V is TRBV29-1; 8 bases match TRBD2. Germline V gives CDR1 SQVTM, CDR2 ANQGSEA. Trimming took 5 bases from V and 2 from J; bases not matched to a gene: 6. The CDR3 is 14 residues long. The CDR3 sequence: CSVRSGGFTDTQYF. The CDR3 DNA sequence: TGCAGCGTTCGCAGCGGGGGCTTCACAGATACGCAGTATTTT.

V and J are TRBV5-1 and TRBJ1-1; weak D call: TRBD1 (6 bases). The CDR3 has 15 amino acids. Trimming removed 0 bases at V and 1 base at J, with 10 bases between. Per the germline V gene, CDR1 is SGHRS and CDR2 is YFSETQ. CDR3 nucleotide sequence: TGCGCCAGCAGCTTGGGATCAGGGGCGAACACTGAAGCTTTCTTT. Its protein product is CASSLGSGANTEAFF.

The chain carries TRBV29-1 and TRBJ2-3; TRBD2 might be the D (5 bases). This CDR3 has 15 amino acids. V was clipped by 4 bases and J by 2 bases, with 16 bases between them. Germline V gene lookup returns CDR1 SQVTM and CDR2 ANQGSEA. DNA of the CDR3: TGCAGCGTTGCATCGACTACGCTGAACACAGATACGCAGTATTTT. Residues: CSVASTTLNTDTQYF.

The sample holds a few counts of this clone. This chain joins TRBV7-9 and TRBJ2-7; possibly TRBD2 for D (5 bases). The CDR3 length is 11 residues. With 2 bases removed from V and 9 bases from J, the gap between germline ends came to 8 bases. CDR1 SEHNR and CDR2 FQNEAQ come from the germline V gene (reference sequence). The CDR3 spells CASSLSGWQYF. CDR3 bases: TGTGCCAGCAGCTTAAGCGGTTGGCAGTACTTC.

The chain employs TRBV19 and TRBJ1-2; 10 nucleotides match TRBD1. Germline V lookup: CDR1 LNHDA, CDR2 SQIVND (reference sequence). V lost 3 bases to trimming and J lost 3 bases; unmatched junction nucleotides: 1. This CDR3 contains 14 residues. The CDR3, as DNA: TGTGCCAGTAGTATCGGGACAGGGGACTATGGCTACACCTTC. Protein sequence: CASSIGTGDYGYTF. The complete variable domain, with remaining parts taken from reference TRBV19 and TRBJ1-2, reads DGGITQSPKYLFRKEGQNVTLSCEQNLNHDAMYWYRQDPGQGLRLIYYSQIVNDFQKGDIAEGYSVSREKKESFPLTVTSAQKNPTAFYLCASSIGTGDYGYTFGSGTRLTVV.

The CDR3 DNA follows: TGCGCCAGCAGCTTGGCGCAGATGAACACTGAAGCTTTCTTT. This sequence encodes CASSLAQMNTEAFF. This sequence joins TRBV5-1 and TRBJ1-1; D remains ambiguous. Trimming removed 0 bases at V and 0 bases at J, with 6 bases between. Germline V gene data show CDR1 as SGHRS and CDR2 as YFSETQ. CDR3 length equals 14 residues.

The V gene is TRBV30, the J gene TRBJ2-2; 7 bases fit TRBD1. CDR1 and CDR2 from the germline V gene are GTSNPN and SVGIG (reference sequence). After removal of 0 bases from V and 5 bases from J, the junction contained 21 bases not matched to a gene. The CDR3 consists of 20 residues. The CDR3 nucleotides are TGTGCCTGGAGTGTAAAGCCGGATCTCCGCAGGACAGGAAGGACCGGGGAGCTGTTTTTT. Translating it yields CAWSVKPDLRRTGRTGELFF.

This clone came up a few times. The gene calls are TRBV6-5 and TRBJ2-7; 7 nucleotides agree with TRBD1. The CDR3 totals 14 residues. The germline gives CDR1 MNHEY, CDR2 SVGAGI. V lost 8 bases and J lost 0; bases outside the gene matches: 7. The CDR3 DNA reads as TGTGCCAGCTGGGACAGCGCAAGCTCCTACGAGCAGTACTTC. Translation gives CASWDSASSYEQYF.

This clone was counted once. The gene calls are TRBV7-8 and TRBJ2-3; 9 bases match TRBD2. The ends lost 5 bases at V and 1 base at J; junction bases unmatched: 10. Germline CDR1 SGHVS, CDR2 FQNEAQ. The CDR3 consists of 17 residues. The CDR3 DNA sequence: TGTGCCAGCAGCCGCTTAGGGGCTAGCGGGGGCACAGATACGCAGTATTTT. Protein product: CASSRLGASGGTDTQYF.

This clone was detected only once. The chain carries TRBV5-5 and TRBJ2-2; 8 bases are shared with TRBD1. The germline V gene has CDR1 SGHKS and CDR2 YYEKEE (reference sequence). The CDR3 is made up of 15 amino acids. V was pared by 0 bases and J by 3 bases, with 1 base of the junction left unmatched. This CDR3 reads CASSLVGQDTGELFF. CDR3 bases: TGTGCCAGCAGCTTGGTGGGACAGGACACCGGGGAGCTGTTTTTT.

The chain carries TRBV9 and TRBJ1-1; 9 nucleotides line up with TRBD1. The V and J ends lost 3 bases and 10 bases, in that order; junction bases with no gene match: 16. The CDR3 spans 16 residues. Per the germline V gene, CDR1 is SGDLS and CDR2 is YYNGEE. CDR3: CASSAGQGPLSSRAFF. The CDR3 DNA follows: TGTGCCAGCAGCGCTGGACAGGGGCCCCTCTCGTCCAGAGCTTTCTTT.

The count of this clone is one. The gene calls are TRBV29-1 and TRBJ2-5, with 9 bases fitting TRBD2. Germline-derived CDR1 and CDR2 are SQVTM and ANQGSEA. This CDR3 is 17 amino acids long. Trimming cost V 4 bases and J 6 bases; bases outside gene matches: 18. The CDR3 nucleotides are TGCAGCGTTGCCGCCCATCAAACCGGGACTAGCATCCAGACCCAGTACTTC. This gives the protein CSVAAHQTGTSIQTQYF.

There are a few counts of this clone. This chain joins TRBV5-1 and TRBJ1-6; 8 bases map to TRBD1. Losses at the gene ends were 4 bases for V and 8 bases for J; bases not matched to a gene: 2. The germline CDR1 and CDR2 sequences are SGHRS and YFSETQ. This CDR3 has 13 residues. CDR3 DNA: TGCGCCAGCAGCCTGACAGGGGATTCACCCCTCCACTTT. The encoded protein is CASSLTGDSPLHF.

The rearrangement joins TRBV24-1 to TRBJ2-5; 9 bases map to TRBD1. The CDR3 sequence is 18 residues long. The J segment lost 5 bases and the V segment lost 4 bases, leaving 16 bases of the junction unmatched. Germline V gene lookup returns CDR1 KGHDR and CDR2 SFDVKD. The CDR3 reads CATSDPPGQGIRAETQYF. The CDR3 DNA is TGTGCCACCAGTGACCCACCGGGACAGGGCATACGTGCGGAGACCCAGTACTTC.